The T cell receptor (beta chain) under discussion was sequenced for a study of shared clonotypes between healthy human individuals. Study background: The donor group consisted of two women and three men, aged 18 to 49. Each donor contributed plates that comprised three CD4 naive, three CD4 memory, two CD8 naive and one CD8 memory.

CDR1 and CDR2 from the germline V gene are SGHAT and FQNNGV. V lost 4 bases, J lost 4 bases, and 8 bases lay in between. The CDR3 is made up of 14 amino acids. The repertoire was sequenced with immunoSEQ multiplex PCR; TCRdb's copy has only in-frame clones and lacks some. The repertoire holds about 820,000 clones, with almost 95% as singletons. It was CD45RO-negative cells, positively selected for CCR7, that made up naive CD8 cells, with terminally differentiated effector memory CD45RA+ cells excluded. General study results and limits: Larger estimated richness was generally seen in naive subsets than in memory subsets.

In regard to this clone: The antigen is not known.

The chain employs TRBV11-2 and TRBJ1-6, with D possibly being TRBD1 (6 bases). This sequence was found in a young man in good health. Material for sequencing was naive CD8+ T cells sorted from blood. The CDR3 loop is CASSSGQYNSPLHF. The CDR3 DNA sequence: TGTGCCAGCAGCTCCGGACAGTATAATTCACCCCTCCACTTT.